This T cell receptor beta chain was identified in a study of blood T cell repertoires in COVID-19. Overall study: From T cells, B-cell-depleted T cells, or PBMCs came the material, which was cDNA or gDNA.

The V gene's germline CDR1 is LNHDA and CDR2 SQIVND (reference sequence). V was clipped by 5 bases and J by 4 bases; unmatched bases: 4. This CDR3 contains 14 residues. Per the original data handling: Amplified reference gene primers provided the basis for estimating nucleated cell counts. TCRdb's copy holds only in-frame clones and misses some; the assay was immunoSEQ multiplex PCR. V and J calls and clone size are as listed in that table; D and trimming were resolved from the DNA. This repertoire shows 340,000 or so clones, around 83% found once; its top ten account for roughly 3%. The material sequenced was peripheral blood. The source of this sequence is a man aged 25 to 45 with active or convalescent COVID-19. J is TRBJ1-5 and V is TRBV19; 8 bases align to TRBD1. This chain's CDR3 is CASSDRDRNQPQHF. CDR3 nucleotides: TGTGCCAGTAGTGACCGGGACAGGAATCAGCCCCAGCATTTT.